The clone carrying this T cell receptor beta chain was recorded a few times. Its antigen remains unidentified. These data come from a study of Graves' ophthalmopathy and Graves' hyperthyroidism. Amplification of TCR beta CDR3 regions used RNA transcripts. Second-round multiplex PCR came after first-round RT-PCR with HTBI primers. TCRdb re-derived calls from the multiplex PCR reads in MiXCR, one entry per CDR3 protein. The table lists more than 1,000,000 distinct CDR3 sequences, roughly two fifths of them singletons. Germline V gives CDR1 SGHTS, CDR2 YDEGEE. This CDR3 spans 16 amino acids. V trimming: 0 bases; J trimming: 3 bases; junction bases outside the gene matches: 4. Study results and caveats: A model of 13 signatures distinguished ophthalmopathy from stable hyperthyroidism at approximately 90% sensitivity and about 80% specificity. It was with around 70% sensitivity and around 72% specificity that the model predicted ophthalmopathy progression. Blood repertoires reportedly contained most expanded thyroid clonotypes above 0.001 frequency.

V usage is TRBV5-8 and J usage is TRBJ2-2, with TRBD2 matching 8 bases. Sequenced sample: peripheral blood or thyroid tissue (not recorded which). This TCR came from an adult man with Graves' hyperthyroidism. Here the CDR3 DNA reads TGTGCCAGCAGCTTGGAGGTAGCGGGGTACACCGGGGAGCTGTTTTTT. It codes for CASSLEVAGYTGELFF.